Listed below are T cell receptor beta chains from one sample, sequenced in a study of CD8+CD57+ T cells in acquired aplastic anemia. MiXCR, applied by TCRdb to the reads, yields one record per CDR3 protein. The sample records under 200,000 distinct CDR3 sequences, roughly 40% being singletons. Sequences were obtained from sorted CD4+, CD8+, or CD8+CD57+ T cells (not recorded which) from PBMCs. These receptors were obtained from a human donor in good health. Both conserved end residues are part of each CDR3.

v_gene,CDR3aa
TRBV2,CASRGQGHGSEKLFF
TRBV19,CASSGARWNEKLFF
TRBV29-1,CSQFLTYEQYF
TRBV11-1,CASSLLRLAGGPVTDTQYF
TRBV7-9,CASSLSLTQSSYEQYF
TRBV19,CASSPYRVGSYEQYF
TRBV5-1,CASSLAGSPNTGELFF
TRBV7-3,CASSPPGQGTEAFF
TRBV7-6,CASSFSGDTEAFF
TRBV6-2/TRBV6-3,CASSYRGPGYEQYF
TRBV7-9,CASSLTGTVNYEQYF
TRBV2,CASSPPGHNEKLFF
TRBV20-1,CSARGGHQSENTEAFF
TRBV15,CATSRGREQYF
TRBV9,CASSVGISGRVGANVLTF
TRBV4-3,CASSQEGPGNTGELFF
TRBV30,CAWSVRQGSSGNTIYF
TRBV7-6,CASSLEPAGVSYEQYF
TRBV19,CASSQGAWETQYF
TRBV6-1,CASSEAGGTQETQYF
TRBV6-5,CASSYRETAYGYTF
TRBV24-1,CATSVGTYTDTQYF
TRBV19,CASKGARVGHPTYEQYF
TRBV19,CASKAGANSPLHF
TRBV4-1,CASSQVQTTRKKTGELFF
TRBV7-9,CASSPPTGGWETQYF
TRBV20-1,CSASDRHSGNTIYF
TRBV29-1,CSVEDNSNTGELFF